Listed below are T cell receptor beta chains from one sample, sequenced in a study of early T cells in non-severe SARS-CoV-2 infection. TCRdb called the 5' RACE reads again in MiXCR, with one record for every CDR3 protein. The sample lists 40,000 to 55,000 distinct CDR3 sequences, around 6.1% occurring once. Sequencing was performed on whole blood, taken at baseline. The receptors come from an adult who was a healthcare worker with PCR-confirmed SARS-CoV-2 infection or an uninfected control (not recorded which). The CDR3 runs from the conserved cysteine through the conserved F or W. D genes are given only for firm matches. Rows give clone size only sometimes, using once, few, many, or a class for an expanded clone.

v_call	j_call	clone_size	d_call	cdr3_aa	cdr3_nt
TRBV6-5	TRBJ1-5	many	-	CASGVQSNQPQHF	TGTGCCAGCGGGGTGCAGTCCAATCAGCCCCAGCATTTT
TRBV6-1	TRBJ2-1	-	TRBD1	CASSEIFDRGTGLYNEQFF	TGTGCCAGCAGTGAAATTTTTGACAGGGGAACAGGGCTGTACAATGAGCAGTTCTTC
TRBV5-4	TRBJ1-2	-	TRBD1	CASGDSIGYTF	TGTGCCAGCGGGGACAGTATCGGCTACACCTTC
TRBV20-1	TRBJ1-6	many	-	CSVSPAGNSPLHF	TGCAGTGTTTCCCCGGCGGGGAATTCACCCCTCCACTTT
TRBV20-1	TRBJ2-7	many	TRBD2	CSARDLRSSGYEQYF	TGCAGTGCTAGAGATCTTCGTTCTAGCGGCTACGAGCAGTACTTC
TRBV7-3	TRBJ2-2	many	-	CASSPRGRTPTGELFF	TGTGCCAGCAGTCCCCGAGGCCGGACCCCAACCGGGGAGCTGTTTTTT
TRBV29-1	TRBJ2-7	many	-	CSARLSVTEQYF	TGCAGCGCCCGGTTGTCAGTGACCGAGCAGTACTTC
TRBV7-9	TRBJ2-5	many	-	CASSLGNPKETQYF	TGTGCCAGCAGCTTAGGGAACCCCAAAGAGACCCAGTACTTC
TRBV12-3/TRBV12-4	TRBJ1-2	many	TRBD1	CASSRQGNYGYTF	TGTGCCAGCAGTCGACAGGGGAACTATGGCTACACCTTC
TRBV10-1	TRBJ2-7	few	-	CASSESACDLRYEQYF	TGCGCCAGCAGTGAGTCTGCTTGCGACTTAAGGTACGAGCAGTACTTC
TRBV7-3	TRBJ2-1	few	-	CASTAGPGFEQFF	TGTGCCAGCACCGCAGGACCGGGGTTTGAGCAGTTCTTC
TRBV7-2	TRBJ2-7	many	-	CASSETGPSYEQYF	TGTGCCAGCAGCGAGACGGGCCCATCCTACGAGCAGTACTTC
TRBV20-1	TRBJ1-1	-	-	CSARIKSTGRRTEAFF	TGCAGTGCTAGAATAAAATCAACAGGGAGGAGGACTGAAGCTTTCTTT
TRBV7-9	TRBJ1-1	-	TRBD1	CASSRDSQPIAFF	TGTGCCAGCAGCCGGGACAGTCAGCCCATTGCTTTCTTT
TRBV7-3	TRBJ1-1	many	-	CASSLMFPVSVTEAFF	TGTGCCAGCAGCTTAATGTTCCCGGTATCCGTCACTGAAGCTTTCTTT
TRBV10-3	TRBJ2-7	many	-	CAIRTGEAYEQYF	TGTGCCATCAGGACGGGAGAGGCCTACGAGCAGTACTTC
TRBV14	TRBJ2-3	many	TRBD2	CASAGLAGVTDTQYF	TGTGCCAGCGCTGGACTAGCGGGGGTCACAGATACGCAGTATTTT
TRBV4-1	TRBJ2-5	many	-	CASSRVTVQETQYF	TGCGCCAGCAGCCGTGTCACGGTCCAAGAGACCCAGTACTTC
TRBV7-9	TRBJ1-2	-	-	CASSLIGSGGAGYTF	TGTGCCAGCAGCTTAATCGGATCGGGGGGCGCAGGCTACACCTTC
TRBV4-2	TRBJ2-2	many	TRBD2	CASSREDSSTGGTGELFF	TGTGCCAGCAGCCGAGAAGATTCCTCGACGGGGGGGACCGGGGAGCTGTTTTTT
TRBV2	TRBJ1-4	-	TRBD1	CASSETIQGVVEKLFF	TGTGCCAGCAGTGAGACAATACAGGGGGTGGTCGAAAAACTGTTTTTT
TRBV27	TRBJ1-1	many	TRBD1	CASSFGQGESLNTEAFF	TGTGCCAGCAGTTTCGGACAGGGGGAATCCTTGAACACTGAAGCTTTCTTT
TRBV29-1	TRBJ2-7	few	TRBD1	CSAGTGLSEQYF	TGCAGCGCCGGGACAGGGCTCAGCGAGCAGTACTTC
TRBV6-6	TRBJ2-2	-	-	CASSYHKAGLNTGELFF	TGTGCCAGCAGTTACCATAAGGCGGGGCTTAACACCGGGGAGCTGTTTTTT
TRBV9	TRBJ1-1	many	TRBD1	CASSATGFTEAFF	TGTGCCAGCAGCGCGACAGGGTTCACTGAAGCTTTCTTT
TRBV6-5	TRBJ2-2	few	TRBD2	CASSYTNNLLGLAGRSNTGELFF	TGTGCCAGCAGTTACACGAATAACCTCCTTGGACTAGCGGGGAGATCGAACACCGGGGAGCTGTTTTTT
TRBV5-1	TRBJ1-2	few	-	CASSFTPEGYGYTF	TGCGCCAGCAGCTTTACCCCCGAGGGGTATGGCTACACCTTC
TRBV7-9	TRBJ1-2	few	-	CASSRTGDYAYTF	TGTGCCAGCAGCCGAACGGGTGATTATGCCTACACCTTC
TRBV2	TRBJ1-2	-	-	CASSEGFYGYTF	TGTGCCAGCAGTGAGGGTTTCTATGGCTACACCTTC
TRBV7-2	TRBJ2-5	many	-	CASSSEGGRETQYF	TGTGCCAGCAGCTCAGAGGGGGGGCGGGAGACCCAGTACTTC
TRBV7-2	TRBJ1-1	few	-	CASSLEAVRNTEAFF	TGTGCCAGCAGCTTAGAAGCGGTGAGGAACACTGAAGCTTTCTTT
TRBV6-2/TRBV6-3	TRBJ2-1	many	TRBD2	CASSSREGGSYNEQFF	TGTGCCAGCAGCTCACGAGAGGGAGGGTCCTACAATGAGCAGTTCTTC
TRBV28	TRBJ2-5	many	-	CASRPQGPLQETQYF	TGTGCCAGCAGACCGCAGGGACCCCTCCAAGAGACCCAGTACTTC
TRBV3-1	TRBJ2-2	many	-	CASSQTRLLTSIQAGELFF	TGTGCCAGCAGCCAGACCAGACTACTTACTAGCATCCAGGCCGGGGAGCTGTTTTTT